The source of this T cell receptor beta chain is a study of T cells in Graves' hyperthyroidism and ophthalmopathy (dated by TCRdb to the late 2010s). Regarding the complete study: Peripheral blood samples were taken at initial diagnosis, before any treatment was given. To identify TCR V-J signatures that set the groups apart, the researchers used a discovery cohort of more than 95 patients, made up of some 41 with Graves' ophthalmopathy and 55 to 65 with stable Graves' hyperthyroidism. Prospective prediction of ophthalmopathy was tested in an independent validation cohort consisting of fewer than 20 hyperthyroidism patients and around 17 patients who later progressed to ophthalmopathy. The 90 or so discovery patients were randomly split 7:3 into training and test sets. In about six Graves' hyperthyroidism patients, the study also compared T-cell repertoires from thyroid tissue with T-cell repertoires from blood. Once sampling was done, hyperthyroidism patients were given methimazole at a starting dose of 30 mg daily, whereas ophthalmopathy patients were given high-dose intravenous methylprednisolone. The paper describes TCR Vbeta CDR3 sequencing of more than 120 peripheral blood samples, made up of 43 ophthalmopathy patients, approximately 76 hyperthyroidism patients and approximately 17 progressor patients. The research as a whole found: In validation, progression to ophthalmopathy was predicted by the model with around 70% sensitivity and 72.22% specificity, a median of roughly 6 months before onset. Most expanded thyroid clonotypes (frequency above 0.001) were also found in blood, which suggests that blood repertoires may mirror thyroid immune responses. Sample size was not statistically predetermined, and blinding of investigators to group allocation was not performed. A 13 V-J signature model separated ophthalmopathy from stable hyperthyroidism, with 87.88% sensitivity and 81% to 83% specificity in cross-validation and 80%/75% in testing.

There are many counts of this clonotype. Its target antigen remains unknown. Within one base of it there is no much larger clone, and no base qualities were kept. The TCR beta CDR3 regions were amplified from RNA transcripts. The first round of RT-PCR for the TCR CDR3 was performed with the HTBI primer set and the Qiagen OneStep RT-PCR kit. Libraries were constructed in a second round of multiplex PCR, after which size selection and purification were performed. Paired-end sequencing of the libraries was performed with 100 bp reads on an Illumina HiSeq2000. The published analysis was carried out like this. SOAPnuke was used to process the raw data, removing reads that contained adapters or uncalled bases, had a mean Phred below 15, or lacked an exact match to the constant primer or identifier. High-quality paired reads were merged with COPE v1.2.5, and unique nucleotide sequences were defined as clonotypes. MiTCR v1.1 was used to align clonotypes to the IMGT TRBV, TRBD and TRBJ reference segments. The analysis included only V-J combinations with a frequency above 0.0001, which together covered about 99% of the repertoires. A TCS score was defined as the ratio of F50 (clonal expansion) to E x V (chaos), with BLOSUM62-based TCRdist applied between CDR3 peptides within each V-J. Welch's t-statistics and random forest reduced around 510 V-J features to roughly 13, which were used in a naive Bayes classifier (R e1071). TCRdb redid the processing of the public reads, applying fastp at Q25 and MiXCR, and retained in-frame beta chains. Identical CDR3 protein sequences are pooled into one entry, listed with their most common genes and DNA. These V and J calls rely on TCRdb rather than the paper's analysis. The sample data list 300,000 to 350,000 distinct CDR3 sequences, and more than 11% of these were observed just once. Roughly 24% of the sample rests with the top ten.

The germline V gene (reference sequence) gives CDR1 as MNHEY and CDR2 as SMNVEV. The V and J ends are trimmed by 8 bases and 3 bases, leaving 24 bases between them. The CDR3 spans 17 residues, from the cysteine through the phenylalanine. Only the CDR3 portion is preserved as DNA: 51 bases, with reading frame beginning at the first base. Graves' hyperthyroidism was defined as stable when no progression to ophthalmopathy occurred over 18 months of follow-up. The hyperthyroidism patients were between 18 and 65 years old and newly diagnosed, with a disease duration of less than 2 months. Patients with uncontrolled infections, other autoimmune diseases, pregnancy or lactation were excluded. Diagnoses relied on clinical symptoms, serum thyroxine and TRAb, thyroid ultrasound and orbital computed tomography. Ficoll-Paque density gradient centrifugation was used to isolate PBMCs from 9.5 to 10 ml of fresh peripheral blood. Total RNA was extracted using Trizol reagent, and RNA quality was assessed on an Agilent 2100 Bioanalyzer.

The sequence was collected from a young woman with Graves' hyperthyroidism. The sequence is built from TRBV27 and TRBJ2-3; a tentative D call is TRBD1 (7 bases match). The specimen was blood. The DNA sequence reads TGTGCCAGCGGCCCTCTGGGGCGGGCAGGGGGGACAGATACGCAGTATTTT. This encodes CASGPLGRAGGTDTQYF.